These T cell receptor beta chains were read from a single sample in a study of patients and donors after allogeneic stem cell transplantation. Each CDR3 protein is one row after TCRdb ran MiXCR on the RT-PCR reads. The sample holds 190,000 or so distinct CDR3 sequences, less than 50% seen once. The sequenced sample consisted of blood, either unsorted or a sorted T cell fraction (not recorded which). The origin of the receptors is a human donor who was either an allogeneic HSCT recipient or a stem cell or donor lymphocyte infusion donor (not recorded which). It is not recorded whose cells these are; they may come from a transplant donor. CDR3s include the opening cysteine and the closing phenylalanine or tryptophan. A D gene is named only where the DNA matches it firmly. Not every row has a clone size; where given, it reads once, few, many or a size class.

TRBD1	TRBV5-5	18	few	TRBJ1-4	TGTGCCAGCAGCCCCGTTACGGGACAGGGGGCAAGAAATGAAAAACTGTTTTTT	CASSPVTGQGARNEKLFF
TRBD1	TRBV29-1	12	few	TRBJ1-1	TGCAGCGTTGGGACAGGGTTGGGTGAAGCTTTCTTT	CSVGTGLGEAFF
-	TRBV20-1	14	-	TRBJ1-1	TGCAGTGCCACGAGACAGGCCGGCAACACTGAAGCTTTCTTT	CSATRQAGNTEAFF
-	TRBV10-3	12	-	TRBJ2-3	TGTGCCACCCAGGGGGGCTCAGATACGCAGTATTTT	CATQGGSDTQYF
-	TRBV5-1	14	-	TRBJ2-1	TGCGCCAGCAGCTCTCGGACTGGGGACAATGAGCAGTTCTTC	CASSSRTGDNEQFF
-	TRBV5-1	15	few	TRBJ2-7	TGCGCCAGCAGCCCGGCTACCCCTACGGTCTACGAGCAGTACTTC	CASSPATPTVYEQYF
-	TRBV5-1	15	few	TRBJ2-1	TGCGCCAGCAGCATCCTCGGCCGGGCCCTCAATGAGCAGTTCTTC	CASSILGRALNEQFF
-	TRBV5-1	14	-	TRBJ1-1	TGCGCCAGCAGCTTGGCCGAGGGGGGTCGTGAAGCTTTCTTT	CASSLAEGGREAFF
-	TRBV7-2	14	-	TRBJ1-4	TGTGCCAGCAGCTTAGCCCCTAGCAGGGGAAAACTGTTTTTT	CASSLAPSRGKLFF
-	TRBV29-1	13	medium-sized	TRBJ2-1	TGCAGCGCTCCAGTCAGGGACTACAATGAGCAGTTCTTC	CSAPVRDYNEQFF
TRBD2	TRBV5-1	15	once	TRBJ2-7	TGCGCCAGCAGCTTGGTTCTGGGAGGGACCTACGAGCAGTACTTC	CASSLVLGGTYEQYF
TRBD1	TRBV7-9	15	-	TRBJ1-4	TGTGCCAGCAGCTTTCAGGGGGCCATGAATGAAAAACTGTTTTTT	CASSFQGAMNEKLFF
TRBD1	TRBV10-3	15	few	TRBJ1-4	TGTGCCATCAGTGAGTCGACAGGGACGGGGGAAAAACTGTTTTTT	CAISESTGTGEKLFF
-	TRBV7-3	16	-	TRBJ2-3	TGTGCCAGCAGCTCGGGGACACTCAAGAGCACAGATACGCAGTATTTT	CASSSGTLKSTDTQYF
-	TRBV4-2	15	-	TRBJ1-5	TGTGCCAGCAGCCAGGAGCGCAGTAGCAATCAGCCCCAGCATTTT	CASSQERSSNQPQHF
TRBD2	TRBV10-3	17	-	TRBJ2-3	TGTGCCATCAGTCCTAGGGGAGGGCAGATCAGCACAGATACGCAGTATTTT	CAISPRGGQISTDTQYF
-	TRBV20-1	12	-	TRBJ1-1	TGCAGTGCGGGAGGACAGAGAACTGAAGCTTTCTTT	CSAGGQRTEAFF
TRBD2	TRBV24-1	15	-	TRBJ2-3	TGTGCCACCAGTGCACGGGGGGACCTACTGGATACGCAGTATTTT	CATSARGDLLDTQYF
TRBD1	TRBV5-1	15	once	TRBJ2-1	TGCGCCAGCGGGCCAGGGACAGGGGGCTTGAATGAGCAGTTCTTC	CASGPGTGGLNEQFF
-	TRBV5-5	13	-	TRBJ1-4	TGTGCCAGCAGCCCCATAAGTGGGGAAAAACTGTTTTTT	CASSPISGEKLFF
-	TRBV5-5	15	-	TRBJ1-1	TGTGCCAGCAGCTTGGTGGGGTCCTTGGGGACTGAAGCTTTCTTT	CASSLVGSLGTEAFF
TRBD1	TRBV7-9	16	once	TRBJ1-2	TGTGCCAGCAGCTTGGGGGACGGACAGGGATGGAGTGGCTACACCTTC	CASSLGDGQGWSGYTF
-	TRBV25-1	15	few	TRBJ1-4	TGTGCCAGCAGTGATCACGGGAGTTCTAATGAAAAACTGTTTTTT	CASSDHGSSNEKLFF
TRBD2	TRBV27	16	-	TRBJ2-1	TGTGCCAGCAGTCTAACGGGACTAGCGGACATCAATGAGCAGTTCTTC	CASSLTGLADINEQFF
-	TRBV20-1	12	-	TRBJ2-1	TGCAGTGCACCCCCTCGATACAATGAGCAGTTCTTC	CSAPPRYNEQFF
-	TRBV18	20	-	TRBJ2-1	TGTGCCAGCTCACCACTGCTGCGAGACAGGACAGTGAGCTCCTACAATGAGCAGTTCTTC	CASSPLLRDRTVSSYNEQFF
-	TRBV11-2	17	once	TRBJ2-2	TGTGCCAGCAGCCCCCACTCCATAAGGGACACCTCCGGGGAGCTGTTTTTT	CASSPHSIRDTSGELFF
-	TRBV18	13	-	TRBJ2-1	TGTGCCAGCTCGGTAGGGGGTACCGATGAGCAGTTCTTC	CASSVGGTDEQFF
-	TRBV4-1	15	-	TRBJ1-5	TGCGCCAGCAGCCAGGATGGGACACTATATCAGCCCCAGCATTTT	CASSQDGTLYQPQHF
-	TRBV6-5	14	few	TRBJ1-5	TGTGCCAGCAGTTACCAACGGGGCAATCAGCCCCAGCATTTT	CASSYQRGNQPQHF
-	TRBV11-2	14	-	TRBJ2-2	TGTGCCAGCAGCTCTCGACAGAGCACCGGGGAGCTGTTTTTT	CASSSRQSTGELFF
TRBD1	TRBV6-6	14	-	TRBJ2-7	TGTGCCAGCAGTTACTGGGACAGGTCTTACGAGCAGTACTTC	CASSYWDRSYEQYF
-	TRBV5-1	13	-	TRBJ2-7	TGCGCCAGCAGCGTCAACGGGGCCTACGAGCAGTACTTC	CASSVNGAYEQYF
-	TRBV7-9	14	-	TRBJ1-5	TGTGCCAGCAGCTTAATTGGAAGGAATCAGCCCCAGCATTTT	CASSLIGRNQPQHF
TRBD2	TRBV7-3	13	-	TRBJ2-1	TGTGCCAGCAGCCCCTCTCCCGGGACTACAGAGTTCTTC	CASSPSPGTTEFF
-	TRBV6-5	15	-	TRBJ2-1	TGTGCCAGCAGTTACTCGCCGGGGGCGATCAATGAGCAGTTCTTC	CASSYSPGAINEQFF
-	TRBV12-3/TRBV12-4	11	-	TRBJ1-1	TGTGCCAGCAGTTCCGTCGTAGGAGCTTTCTTT	CASSSVVGAFF
-	TRBV18	13	-	TRBJ1-6	TGTGCCAGCTCACTACAGGATAATTCACCCCTCCACTTT	CASSLQDNSPLHF
-	TRBV29-1	15	few	TRBJ1-1	TGCAGCGTTGAGAGAAGTCCGGGCCGGAACACTGAAGCTTTCTTT	CSVERSPGRNTEAFF
-	TRBV3-2	17	-	TRBJ2-5	TGTGCCAGCAGCCAAGGTCTAAAACCGGGAGTCCAAGAGACCCAGTACTTC	CASSQGLKPGVQETQYF
-	TRBV20-1	15	-	TRBJ1-1	TGCAGTGCTAGGGACCCGGGGCAGGGATGGACTGAAGCTTTCTTT	CSARDPGQGWTEAFF
-	TRBV4-3	15	few	TRBJ1-1	TGCGCCAGCAGCCATCAAGACAGCTCCCTCGCTGAAGCTTTCTTT	CASSHQDSSLAEAFF
-	TRBV20-1	14	-	TRBJ2-1	TGCAGTGCCCGCGGTGCGAGCTCCTACAATGAGCAGTTCTTC	CSARGASSYNEQFF
-	TRBV10-3	13	few	TRBJ1-6	TGTGCCATGGCGGACCAACCCCGTTCACCCCTCCACTTT	CAMADQPRSPLHF
-	TRBV7-6	16	few	TRBJ2-7	TGTGCCAGCAGCCAGATCGTAGGCCGTGAAGCCTACGAGCAGTACTTC	CASSQIVGREAYEQYF
-	TRBV29-1	12	few	TRBJ1-1	TGCAGCGTTAGACAGACGGGCACTGAAGCTTTCTTT	CSVRQTGTEAFF
-	TRBV27	17	many	TRBJ1-2	TGTGCCAGCAGTTTTAGGTACCAACAGCAAAATAACTATGGCTACACCTTC	CASSFRYQQQNNYGYTF
-	TRBV4-3	15	-	TRBJ2-3	TGCGCCAGCAGCCCCCTAGGCGGGGAAACAGATACGCAGTATTTT	CASSPLGGETDTQYF
-	TRBV12-3/TRBV12-4	14	-	TRBJ1-6	TGTGCCAGCAGCACTAGGGTTGGATATTCACCCCTCCACTTT	CASSTRVGYSPLHF
-	TRBV12-3/TRBV12-4	16	-	TRBJ1-5	TGTGCCAGCAGTTCCAGCCAGGGCCCTCTCGGTCAGCCCCAGCATTTT	CASSSSQGPLGQPQHF
TRBD2	TRBV12-3/TRBV12-4	14	-	TRBJ2-4	TGTGCCAGCAGTTCCCCGACTAGCCCCGACATTCAGTACTTC	CASSSPTSPDIQYF
-	TRBV20-1	14	few	TRBJ1-2	TGCAGTGCTAGAGATCCCCAGGGAAACTATGGCTACACCTTC	CSARDPQGNYGYTF
TRBD1	TRBV5-1	16	few	TRBJ2-7	TGCGCCAGCAGCTTGGCCCTGGACAGGGGATCCTACGAGCAGTACTTC	CASSLALDRGSYEQYF